The rows below give T cell receptor beta chains drawn from one sample of a study of blood T cell repertoires in COVID-19. Measured with immunoSEQ multiplex PCR; TCRdb has only the in-frame clones, and not every one. The sample includes roughly 220,000 clones, 75% to 85% of them seen just once. Sequenced material: peripheral blood. These receptor sequences come from a woman aged 35 to 49 who had recovered from COVID-19. CDR3s include the opening cysteine and the closing phenylalanine or tryptophan.

v_call cdr3_aa
TRBV19 CASNRQVGLDTQYF
TRBV7-9 CASSLDGGVDVYEQYF
TRBV19 CASSTRQPYQPQHF
TRBV5-1 CASSLAIGLAGEYSEQYF
TRBV5-4 CASSSATDNSPLHF
TRBV19 CASSIRDRDGYTF
TRBV3-1/TRBV3-2 CASSPRTGSNQPQHF
TRBV7-9 CASSLSGTGGSYGYTF
TRBV3-1/TRBV3-2 CASSQRGGLPETQYF
TRBV9 CASSVGPGGASGNTIYF
TRBV18 CASSPGSGPAKTGELFF
TRBV7-2 CASSLEQGVADTQYF
TRBV19 CASTRTKGQKNQPQHF
TRBV7-9 CASSVTGYGYTF
TRBV4-3 CASSLSSGDTQYF
TRBV6-6 CASSQQGVSTDTQYF
TRBV4-3 CASSQDPGWAPLHF
TRBV3-1/TRBV3-2 CASSRTSGGGHEQFF
TRBV7-2 CASSSGGASYEQYF
TRBV5-1 CASSDAGLSGANVLTF
TRBV11-2 CASSFRRGTSAFF
TRBV19 CASSPATGAKETQYF
TRBV7-9 CASTQPDRASGYTF
TRBV7-8 CASSSTSGGYNEQFF
TRBV7-2 CASSLETKGTVNTEAFF
TRBV6-5 CASSYSGGIYGYTF